The clone carrying this TCR beta chain was counted only a few times. The antigen is undetermined. This entry is derived from a study of T cells after yellow fever vaccination. For the study at large: For low cell numbers, libraries were made with SMART-Seq v4 Ultra Low Input. The study's findings and limits: A faster peak, day 5 versus 15, was reached by the weaker secondary response. Bulk-population clonotypes that are abundant could appear as contaminants in FACS-sorted repertoires.

TCRdb ran MiXCR on the 5' RACE reads and lists one entry per CDR3 protein. The data show about 300,000 distinct CDR3 sequences, approximately 4% seen once. This CDR3 region has 14 residues. Trimming took 2 bases from V and 4 from J, leaving 12 bases between them. CDR1 and CDR2 from the germline V gene are SEHNR and FQNEAQ (reference sequence). Sequencing was performed on PBMCs, taken 5 days after the yellow fever booster vaccination. The gene calls are TRBV7-9 and TRBJ2-7, with D tentatively TRBD1 or TRBD2 (5 bases each). The sequence was obtained from a man younger than 30 who received the YFV17D yellow fever vaccine. The DNA for the CDR3 is TGTGCCAGCAGCTTAATAGGGGAGACTTACGAGCAGTACTTC. Amino acids: CASSLIGETYEQYF.